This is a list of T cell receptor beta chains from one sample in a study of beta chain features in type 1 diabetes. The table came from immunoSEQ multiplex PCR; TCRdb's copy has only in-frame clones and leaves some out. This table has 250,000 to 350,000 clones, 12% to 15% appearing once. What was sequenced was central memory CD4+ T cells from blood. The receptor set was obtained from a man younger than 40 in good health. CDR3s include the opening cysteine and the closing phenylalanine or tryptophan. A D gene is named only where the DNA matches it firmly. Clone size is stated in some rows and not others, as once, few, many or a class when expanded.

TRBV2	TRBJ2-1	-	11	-	CASSEMGEQFF	TGTGCCAGCAGTGAGATGGGTGAGCAGTTCTTC
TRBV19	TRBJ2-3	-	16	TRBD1	CASNPRGTVSTDTQYF	TGTGCCAGTAATCCCCGAGGGACAGTTAGCACAGATACGCAGTATTTT
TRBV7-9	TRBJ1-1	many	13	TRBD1	CALGSQGGTEAFF	TGTGCCTTAGGGTCCCAGGGGGGCACTGAAGCTTTCTTT
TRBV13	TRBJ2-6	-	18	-	CASSLEQGGFSGANVLTF	TGTGCCAGCAGCTTAGAACAGGGCGGTTTCTCTGGGGCCAACGTCCTGACTTTC
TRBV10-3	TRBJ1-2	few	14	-	CAIRSTGGSYGYTF	TGTGCCATCAGGAGTACAGGAGGGTCTTATGGCTACACCTTC
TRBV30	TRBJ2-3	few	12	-	CAWSVSTDTQYF	TGTGCCTGGAGTGTAAGCACAGATACGCAGTATTTT
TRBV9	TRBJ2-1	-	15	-	CASSRTPLSHNEQFF	TGTGCCAGCAGTCGGACTCCTTTGTCCCACAATGAGCAGTTCTTC
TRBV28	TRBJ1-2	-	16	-	CASSLAGAQRNYGYTF	TGTGCCAGCAGTTTGGCCGGGGCTCAGCGGAACTATGGCTACACCTTC
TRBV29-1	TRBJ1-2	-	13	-	CSDGTGGSHGYTF	TGCAGCGATGGTACCGGGGGCAGCCATGGCTACACCTTC
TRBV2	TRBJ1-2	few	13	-	CASSRGVNYGYTF	TGTGCCAGCAGTCGAGGGGTTAACTATGGCTACACCTTC
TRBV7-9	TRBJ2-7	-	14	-	CASSLALGVYEQYF	TGTGCCAGCAGCTTAGCCCTCGGGGTCTACGAGCAGTACTTC
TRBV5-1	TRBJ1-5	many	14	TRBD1	CASSVGQGDQPQHF	TGCGCCAGCAGCGTGGGACAGGGGGACCAGCCCCAGCATTTT
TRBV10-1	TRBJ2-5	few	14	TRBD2	CASSDSGGLETQYF	TGCGCCAGCAGTGATAGCGGGGGGCTAGAGACCCAGTACTTC
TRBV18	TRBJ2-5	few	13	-	CASLPPGEETQYF	TGTGCCAGCCTCCCACCAGGGGAAGAGACCCAGTACTTC
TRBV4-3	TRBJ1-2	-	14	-	CASSQDRDSYGYTF	TGCGCCAGCAGCCAAGACAGGGACTCCTATGGCTACACCTTC
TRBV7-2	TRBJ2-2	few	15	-	CASSLSPKGSGELFF	TGTGCCAGCAGCTTAAGTCCCAAGGGGAGCGGGGAGCTGTTTTTT
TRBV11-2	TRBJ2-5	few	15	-	CASRRPGTPEKTQYF	TGTGCCAGCAGGCGCCCCGGGACTCCGGAAAAGACCCAGTACTTC
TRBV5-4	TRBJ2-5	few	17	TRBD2	CASSLETSGGVGETQYF	TGTGCCAGCAGCTTGGAGACTAGCGGGGGGGTAGGAGAGACCCAGTACTTC
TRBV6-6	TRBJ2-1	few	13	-	CASSFTAYNEQFF	TGTGCCAGCAGTTTTACCGCCTACAATGAGCAGTTCTTC
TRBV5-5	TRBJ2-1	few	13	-	CASSQTTGNEQFF	TGTGCCAGCAGTCAGACAACAGGGAATGAGCAGTTCTTC
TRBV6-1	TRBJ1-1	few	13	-	CASRTALNTEAFF	TGTGCCAGCAGAACAGCTCTGAACACTGAAGCTTTCTTT
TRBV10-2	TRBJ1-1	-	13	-	CASSELGRGEAFF	TGCGCCAGCAGTGAACTCGGACGGGGTGAAGCTTTCTTT
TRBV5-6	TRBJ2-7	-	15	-	CASSSLTRDSDEQYF	TGTGCCAGCAGCTCACTGACAAGGGATAGCGACGAGCAGTACTTC
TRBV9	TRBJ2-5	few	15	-	CASSLEGGSRETQYF	TGTGCCAGCAGCTTAGAGGGGGGGTCCCGAGAGACCCAGTACTTC
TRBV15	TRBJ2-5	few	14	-	CATSSKGVGETQYF	TGTGCCACCAGCAGCAAGGGGGTAGGAGAGACCCAGTACTTC
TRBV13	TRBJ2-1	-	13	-	CASSMDRRNEQFF	TGTGCCAGCAGTATGGACAGACGCAATGAGCAGTTCTTC
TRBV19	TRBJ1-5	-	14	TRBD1	CASSILDRVQPQHF	TGTGCCAGTAGTATCCTGGACAGGGTACAGCCCCAGCATTTT
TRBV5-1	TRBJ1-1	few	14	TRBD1	CASSFGDRGPEAFF	TGCGCCAGCAGCTTTGGCGACAGGGGGCCTGAAGCTTTCTTT
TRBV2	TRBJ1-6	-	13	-	CASKQAVGSPLHF	TGTGCCAGTAAGCAGGCGGTCGGTTCACCCCTCCACTTT
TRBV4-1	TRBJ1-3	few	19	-	CASSQALIRNRRSGNTIYF	TGCGCCAGCAGCCAAGCTCTGATTCGAAACAGGCGCTCTGGAAACACCATATATTTT
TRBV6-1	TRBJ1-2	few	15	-	CASSPNLDSYYGYTF	TGTGCCAGCTCCCCTAACCTTGACAGCTACTATGGCTACACCTTC
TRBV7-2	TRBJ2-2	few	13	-	CASSLVSRGELFF	TGTGCCAGCAGCTTAGTATCTCGGGGGGAGCTGTTTTTT
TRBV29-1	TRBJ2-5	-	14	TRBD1	CSVDSYRGQETQYF	TGCAGCGTTGATAGTTACAGGGGCCAAGAGACCCAGTACTTC
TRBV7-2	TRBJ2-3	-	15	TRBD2	CASSRSGGPTDTQYF	TGTGCCAGCAGCCGGTCGGGAGGCCCCACAGATACGCAGTATTTT
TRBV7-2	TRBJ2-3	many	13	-	CASSLRRADTQYF	TGTGCCAGCAGCTTACGCAGGGCCGATACGCAGTATTTT
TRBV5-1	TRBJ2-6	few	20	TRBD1	CASSFSYRTGRFSGANVLTF	TGCGCCAGCAGCTTTTCATATCGGACAGGAAGATTCTCTGGGGCCAACGTCCTGACTTTC
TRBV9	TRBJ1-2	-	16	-	CASSTRGGAGSYGYTF	TGTGCCAGCAGCACCCGAGGGGGAGCGGGGTCTTATGGCTACACCTTC
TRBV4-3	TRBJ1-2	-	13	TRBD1	CASSQLTGEGYTF	TGCGCCAGCAGCCAGTTGACAGGGGAAGGCTACACCTTC
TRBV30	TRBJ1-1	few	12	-	CASGAMRTEAFF	TGCGCCTCAGGGGCAATGAGAACTGAAGCTTTCTTT
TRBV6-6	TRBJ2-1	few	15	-	CASSYRDPGSDEQFF	TGTGCCAGCAGTTACCGGGACCCAGGTTCGGATGAGCAGTTCTTC
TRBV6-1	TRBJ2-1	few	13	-	CASTSSSYNEQFF	TGTGCCAGCACTTCGAGTTCCTACAATGAGCAGTTCTTC
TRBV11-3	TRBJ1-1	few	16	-	CASSTPPAGPNTEAFF	TGTGCCAGCAGCACACCGCCGGCGGGACCGAACACTGAAGCTTTCTTT
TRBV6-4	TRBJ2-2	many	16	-	CASSGMPGKHSGELFF	TGTGCCAGCAGTGGGATGCCCGGGAAGCATTCCGGGGAGCTGTTTTTT
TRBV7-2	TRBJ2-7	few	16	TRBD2	CASSLDSGGLSYEQYF	TGTGCCAGCAGCTTGGATAGCGGGGGGCTCTCCTACGAGCAGTACTTC
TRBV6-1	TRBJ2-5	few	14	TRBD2	CASSEVGGKETQYF	TGTGCCAGCAGTGAAGTGGGGGGGAAAGAGACCCAGTACTTC
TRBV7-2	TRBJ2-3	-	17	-	CASSLNGRVAGVDTQYF	TGTGCCAGCAGCTTAAATGGTCGAGTCGCGGGTGTAGATACGCAGTATTTT
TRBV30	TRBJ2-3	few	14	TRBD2	CAWSLSGRSDTQYF	TGTGCCTGGAGTCTTAGCGGGAGATCAGATACGCAGTATTTT
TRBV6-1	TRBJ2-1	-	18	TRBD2	CASSGPGLAGVRFDEQFF	TGTGCCAGCAGTGGACCGGGACTAGCGGGAGTCCGGTTCGATGAGCAGTTCTTC
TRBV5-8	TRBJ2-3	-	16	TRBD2	CASSLGLAGPSDTQYF	TGTGCCAGCAGCTTGGGACTAGCGGGGCCTTCTGATACGCAGTATTTT
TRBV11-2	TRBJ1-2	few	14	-	CASSLAVWEDGYTF	TGTGCCAGCAGCTTAGCTGTTTGGGAAGATGGCTACACCTTC
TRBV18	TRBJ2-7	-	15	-	CASSPRRGGSYEQYF	TGTGCCAGCTCACCTAGGCGGGGTGGCTCCTACGAGCAGTACTTC
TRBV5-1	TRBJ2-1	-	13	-	CASSLMISNEQFF	TGCGCCAGCAGCTTGATGATCAGCAATGAGCAGTTCTTC
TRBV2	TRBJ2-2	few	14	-	CASAKDSHTGELFF	TGTGCCAGCGCGAAGGACAGCCACACCGGGGAGCTGTTTTTT
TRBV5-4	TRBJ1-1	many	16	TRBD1	CASSSGQGRRNTEAFF	TGTGCCAGCAGCTCCGGACAGGGGCGACGCAACACTGAAGCTTTCTTT
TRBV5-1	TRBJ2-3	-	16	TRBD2	CASSFGSGRVGDTQYF	TGCGCCAGCAGCTTTGGTAGCGGGAGAGTTGGAGATACGCAGTATTTT